These 16 T cell receptor beta chains came from one sample sequenced in a study of beta chain features in type 1 diabetes. No antigen has been assigned to these receptors. Findings and caveats of the study: Across all four CD4+ subsets, people with type 1 diabetes showed modestly shorter TCRB CDR3s.

The study reverse transcribed the entire isolated RNA, so it sequenced expressed TCRB transcripts. The assay was immunoSEQ multiplex PCR, and TCRdb's table has in-frame clones only and misses some. The sample holds under 300,000 clones; approximately 13% are singletons and the top ten take roughly 0.019%. Specimen: naive CD4+ T cells from blood. These receptors were taken from a man aged 25 to 45 with type 1 diabetes.

Points on this clone: Other DNA sequences in the same sample also yield this CDR3. The chain carries TRBV7-2 and TRBJ2-6; no clear D gene. The germline gives CDR1 SGHTA, CDR2 FQGNSA. This CDR3 spans 15 amino acids. The V end was cut by 2 bases, the J end by 0 bases, with 5 bases between. In DNA form, the CDR3 reads TGTGCCAGCAGCTTACGGAGCTCTGGGGCCAACGTCCTGACTTTC. The encoded protein is CASSLRSSGANVLTF. Full variable domain (remainder filled in from reference TRBV7-2 and TRBJ2-6): GAGVSQSPSNKVTEKGKDVELRCDPISGHTALYWYRQSLGQGLEFLIYFQGNSAPDKSGLPSDRFSAERTGGSVSTLTIQRTQQEDSAVYLCASSLRSSGANVLTFGAGSRLTVL.

The chain links TRBV5-6 to TRBJ2-3; D possibly corresponds to TRBD1 (5 bases). CDR3 length equals 15 residues. Trimming cost V 4 bases and J 0 bases, with 12 bases left between them. Germline V gives CDR1 SGHDT, CDR2 YYEEEE. The CDR3 here is CASSRQGTSTDTQYF. The CDR3 DNA sequence: TGTGCCAGCAGCCGTCAGGGAACTAGCACAGATACGCAGTATTTT.

This chain links TRBV5-4 with TRBJ1-6, with D possibly matching TRBD1 (5 bases). The CDR3 loop spans 14 amino acids. Germline assignment: CDR1 SGHNT and CDR2 YYREEE (reference sequence). Trimming cost V 2 bases and J 13 bases, with 16 bases left between them. CDR3 protein: CASSLGGAKAPLHF. The CDR3 nucleotides read TGTGCCAGCAGCTTAGGAGGGGCCAAGGCGCCCCTCCACTTT.

This chain uses TRBV5-1 with TRBJ2-3; D is unclear. The CDR3 totals 12 residues. CDR1 SGHRS and CDR2 YFSETQ come from the germline V gene. V lost 1 base to trimming and J lost 5 bases, with 5 bases between them. The CDR3 sequence is CASSLRGDTQYF. The DNA for the CDR3 is TGCGCCAGCAGCTTGAGAGGAGATACGCAGTATTTT.

This clone showed up just a few times. The rearrangement joins TRBV4-1 to TRBJ1-5, with D uncertain. The germline V gene encodes CDR1 MGHRA and CDR2 YSYEKL. The CDR3 runs 15 residues. Trimming stripped 6 bases from V and 1 base from J, with 13 bases between. CDR3: CASRDGVSSNQPQHF. CDR3 bases: TGCGCCAGCAGGGACGGGGTTTCAAGCAATCAGCCCCAGCATTTT.

The genes are TRBV5-1 and TRBJ2-7; D is perhaps TRBD2 (6 bases). The length of the CDR3 is 15 residues. Looked up from germline, CDR1 is SGHRS and CDR2 is YFSETQ. Trimming shortened V by 0 bases and J by 5 bases, and 15 bases separated the two germline ends. The CDR3: CASSLGEVRLNEQYF. In nucleotides, the CDR3 is TGCGCCAGCAGCTTGGGGGAGGTTCGGCTTAACGAGCAGTACTTC.

This clone was counted a few times. This chain uses TRBV29-1 with TRBJ1-2; 7 nucleotides match TRBD1. The ends lost 2 bases at V and 5 bases at J; junction bases unmatched: 8. The germline gives CDR1 SQVTM, CDR2 ANQGSEA. CDR3 length: 14 amino acids. CDR3 sequence reads: CSVEYIRGQYGYTF. CDR3 bases: TGCAGCGTTGAATATATTAGGGGACAGTATGGCTACACCTTC. Based on the CDR3 plus reference TRBV29-1 and TRBJ1-2, the full variable domain is SAVISQKPSRDICQRGTSLTIQCQVDSQVTMMFWYRQQPGQSLTLIATANQGSEATYESGFVIDKFPISRPNLTFSTLTVSNMSPEDSSIYLCSVEYIRGQYGYTFGSGTRLTVV.

This clone appeared many times. V is TRBV29-1 and J is TRBJ2-5; D is ambiguous. Germline values: CDR1 SQVTM, CDR2 ANQGSEA. The CDR3 sequence is 11 residues long. Between the trimmed V and J ends, which lost 4 bases and 2 bases, there was a span of 5 bases. CDR3 loop: CSVAQQETQYF. In DNA form, the CDR3 reads TGCAGCGTTGCCCAGCAAGAGACCCAGTACTTC.

V usage is TRBV29-1 and J usage is TRBJ1-2; a possible D gene is TRBD1 (6 bases). Germline V gene sequence: CDR1 SQVTM, CDR2 ANQGSEA. CDR3 length: 13 amino acids. The V and J ends lost 0 bases and 6 bases respectively, with 11 bases between them. The CDR3 DNA reads as TGCAGCGTTGAAGATTCGAAGGGGGATGGCTACACCTTC. Translation: CSVEDSKGDGYTF.

This clone showed up just a few times. The chain links TRBV5-4 to TRBJ1-4; 11 nucleotides align to TRBD1. Germline loops: CDR1 SGHNT, CDR2 YYREEE (reference sequence). The V segment lost 4 bases and the J segment 1 base; nucleotides outside the gene matches: 3. CDR3 length: 16 residues. For the CDR3, the DNA is TGTGCCAGCAGCAAGGACAGGGGGCTAACTAATGAAAAACTGTTTTTT. It specifies CASSKDRGLTNEKLFF.

This clone was seen more than once but under ten times. The chain combines TRBV6-6 with TRBJ2-7; 9 bases fit TRBD1. CDR1 and CDR2 (germline): MNHNY, SVGAGI (reference sequence). J lost 3 bases, V lost 6 bases, and 6 bases had no gene match. The CDR3 is 14 amino acids. The CDR3 loop reads CASSPGDRDYEQYF. The CDR3 DNA reads TGTGCCAGCAGCCCCGGGGACAGGGACTACGAGCAGTACTTC.

V gene TRBV7-9 combines with J gene TRBJ2-3; 13 nucleotides align to TRBD2. The CDR3 spans 16 residues. CDR1 and CDR2 from the germline V gene are SEHNR and FQNEAQ (reference sequence). Germline trimming cut 6 bases from V and 7 bases from J; bases unmatched to any gene: 10. CDR3 in amino acids: CASRGLAGASSNTQYF. Here the CDR3 DNA reads TGTGCCAGCAGAGGACTAGCGGGGGCCTCCTCAAATACGCAGTATTTT.

This clone was seen more than once but under ten times. The chain recombines TRBV10-3 with TRBJ2-7; D is uncertain. This CDR3 region has 13 residues. Trimming stripped 7 bases from V and 3 bases from J, with 13 bases between. Germline V gene data show CDR1 as ENHRY and CDR2 as SYGVKD. CDR3 amino acids: CAITSTENYEQYF. The CDR3 DNA reads TGTGCCATCACCTCTACAGAGAACTACGAGCAGTACTTC.

This clone was detected a few times. At the DNA level, this CDR3 is encoded by other sequences in the same sample as well. The rearrangement uses TRBV18 and TRBJ2-5; D might be TRBD2 (5 bases). CDR1 is KGHSH and CDR2 is LQKENI in the germline V gene. V was pared by 3 bases and J by 1 base, with 6 bases between. The CDR3 is made up of 13 amino acids. CDR3 protein: CASSPGSQETQYF. The DNA of the CDR3 is TGTGCCAGCTCACCGGGGAGCCAAGAGACCCAGTACTTC. Together with reference TRBV18 and TRBJ2-5, the CDR3 gives the full variable domain: NAGVMQNPRHLVRRRGQEARLRCSPMKGHSHVYWYRQLPEEGLKFMVYLQKENIIDESGMPKERFSAEFPKEGPSILRIQQVVRGDSAAYFCASSPGSQETQYFGPGTRLLVL.

There are a few counts of this clone. The chain has TRBV9 and TRBJ2-7, with D unclear. Germline V gene data show CDR1 as SGDLS and CDR2 as YYNGEE. Trimming removed 5 bases from V and 0 bases from J, with 12 bases in between. The length of the CDR3 is 14 residues. CDR3 amino acids: CASSKTGFSYEQYF. The CDR3 DNA sequence: TGTGCCAGCAGTAAAACCGGGTTCTCCTACGAGCAGTACTTC.

The chain uses TRBV11-2 and TRBJ1-2; tentative D call: TRBD1 (6 bases). In germline, CDR1 is SGHAT, CDR2 FQNNGV. This CDR3 comprises 14 residues. V lost 3 bases and J lost 4, with 12 bases in between. This chain's CDR3 is CASSFTQGPYGYTF. The DNA of the CDR3 is TGTGCCAGCAGCTTTACCCAGGGGCCCTATGGCTACACCTTC.